Sequencing of this T cell receptor (beta chain) was carried out in a study of spatial heterogeneity in lung cancer (dated by TCRdb to about 2019). General notes on the study: The donors were some 72 patients from the lung TRACERx cohort who had early-stage, untreated non-small cell lung cancer. Follow-up PBMC samples were sequenced whenever available, with a median time to follow-up of around two years after resection. Beta-chain transcripts were consistently detected in greater numbers than alpha-chain transcripts, which likely reflected higher beta-chain transcript abundance. In the raw uncorrected reads, each unique combination of TCR and UMI appeared more than ten times on average. In non-small cell lung cancer, the study made a quantitative comparison of TCR alpha and beta repertoires among multiple tumor regions, matched nontumor lung and blood. Nonsynonymous mutation counts, determined by whole-exome sequencing of tumor tissue, were related to TCR repertoire features. Both alpha and beta chains were TCR-sequenced in hundreds of tumor regions, approximately 68 matched nontumor lung samples and roughly 50 PBMC samples obtained at surgery.

Library preparation employed 5' RACE. Sequencing was carried out with a NextSeq 500. The TCR library protocol attached a unique molecular identifier to each TCR cDNA molecule to allow correction of PCR and sequencing errors. As for the authors' bioinformatics: TCR identification, UMI-based error correction and CDR3 extraction were all carried out with Decombinator tools. Expanded TCRs were defined as those above a frequency of 2 per 1,000, corresponding to the top 1% of the tumor frequency distribution. Each repertoire was subsampled 100 times to 5,000 TCRs, after which Renyi diversity was computed with the R vegan package. To build CDR3 similarity networks, amino acid triplet string-kernel similarity was used, and CDR3s were connected when their pairwise similarity was above 0.82. TCRdb trimmed public reads at Q25 via fastp, called clones via MiXCR and kept in-frame beta chains. CDR3 protein sequences are deduplicated, and each keeps its most common genes and DNA. TCRdb, rather than the study authors, made the V and J calls. The sample table contains 20,000 to 30,000 distinct CDR3 sequences; only one count was recorded for around 6% of them. The ten largest account for 22% of the sample.

This clonotype came up many times. Its antigen has not been determined. The sample holds no much larger clone one base away, and base qualities are not on file. V loses 0 bases of germline sequence and J loses 0 bases, and the interval between the two ends is 6 bases. From the cysteine up to the phenylalanine, the CDR3 has a length of 15 residues. Only the CDR3 portion is preserved as DNA: 45 bases, with reading frame beginning at the first base. Based on the germline V gene, the CDR1 and CDR2 sequences are KGHSH and LQKENI. The label giving this sample's time point can be read as: blood at routine non-recurrence follow-up after resection. Without any cell sorting, TCR sequencing was performed on whole RNA extracted either from tumor and nontumor lung tissue or from cryopreserved PBMC samples. A patient was chosen for TCR sequencing only when enough RNA was available from at least two tumor regions.

What the study reported, not specific to this receptor: Ubiquitous expanded tumor TCRs were detected in blood more often at tumor resection than at routine follow-up. Only 11 to 15 patients were included in the comparisons of baseline and follow-up blood repertoires. Confirming at a functional level the hypothesis that regional TCRs recognize regional mutations was considered to require additional single-cell paired TCR alpha and beta sequencing.

The receptor chain draws on TRBV18 and TRBJ1-5, with no D gene named confidently. This sample comprised PBMCs, obtained at follow-up. The TCR comes from a male donor with early-stage non-small cell lung cancer. The nucleotides are TGTGCCAGCTCACCACCGGGAGATAGCAATCAGCCCCAGCATTTT. This yields the protein CASSPPGDSNQPQHF.